This T cell receptor (beta chain) derives from a study of blood T cell repertoires in COVID-19. Turning to the study itself: Spain, Italy and the United States supplied samples that represented acute and convalescent COVID-19.

Per the authors' pipeline: The assay estimated nucleated cells by amplifying reference gene primers. Here immunoSEQ multiplex PCR was the method, and the copy in TCRdb shows in-frame clones only, minus some. The V and J calls and clone size are taken from that table; D and trimming were inferred from the DNA. Of around 260,000 clones listed, around 90% are singletons. Germline CDR1 reads SGHVS; CDR2 reads FQNEAQ. Trimming pared 5 bases from V and 2 bases from J, leaving 9 bases between. The CDR3 covers 13 residues. Material for sequencing was peripheral blood. The TCR originated in a man aged 55-75 years who had recovered from COVID-19. This rearrangement joins TRBV7-8 to TRBJ1-2; tentative D call: TRBD1 (5 bases). The CDR3 DNA sequence: TGTGCCAGCAGCAAAGACAGAAACTATGGCTACACCTTC. It specifies CASSKDRNYGYTF.